This entry describes one TCR beta chain. No antigen is known for it. The data derive from a study of cytomegalovirus exposure and HLA in healthy donors. The germline V gene has CDR1 ENHRY and CDR2 SYGVKD. The CDR3 covers 14 residues. With V trimmed by 7 bases and J by 1 base, 4 bases remained unmatched. Use of 60 Vbeta and 13 Jbeta primers characterized the PCR. The method was immunoSEQ multiplex PCR; TCRdb's version includes in-frame clones alone and lacks a portion of them. The repertoire holds under 250,000 clones, about 77% seen once, with nearly 3% in the top ten. Findings and limits, study-wide: Reports indicate that TCR beta sequences accurately predicted the HLA-A and HLA-B alleles of most subjects. Listed as cytomegalovirus-associated were 164 TCR beta chains. By a later analysis, the bulk of CMV-associated TCR beta chains appeared HLA-restricted. HLA allele associations emerged for some 16,000 TCR beta sequences in a later analysis, at 0.05 false discovery rate.

Sequencing was carried out using PBMCs. The sequence came from a young woman in good health and CMV-seronegative. The rearrangement uses TRBV10-3 and TRBJ2-3; 8 bases map to TRBD2. CDR3 nucleotides: TGTGCCATCACTGAAGCGGGGGGCACAGATACGCAGTATTTT. This sequence encodes CAITEAGGTDTQYF.